What follows is one T cell receptor (beta chain) and its context. Its antigen is not identified. Germline V gives CDR1 SGHRS, CDR2 YFSETQ. This CDR3 has 15 residues. The junction had 7 bases not matched to a gene; V was cut back by 4 bases and J by 7 bases. This specimen comes from a study of type 1 regulatory T cells. Across the whole study: An in vitro protocol generated T-allo10, a Tr1-enriched, alloantigen-specific CD4 T cell product.

TCRdb reprocessed the reads via MiXCR and lists one record per CDR3 protein. This sample has about 42,000 distinct CDR3 sequences; more than 10% occur once, and the top ten carry around 8%. The source is a human donor in good health. The chain uses TRBV5-1 and TRBJ2-7; TRBD2 aligns across 14 bases. Sequenced material: cultured non-Tr1 T cells, either the whole culture or a sorted T cell fraction (not recorded which). CDR3 region: CASSRLGLAGVEQYF. The DNA of the CDR3 is TGCGCCAGCAGCCGGCTGGGACTAGCGGGAGTGGAGCAGTACTTC.